One sample yielded the 5 T cell receptor beta chains listed below, sequenced in a study of cytomegalovirus exposure and HLA in healthy donors. The PCR contained 60 Vbeta and 13 Jbeta primers. The table came from immunoSEQ multiplex PCR; TCRdb's copy has only in-frame clones and leaves some out. This sample has 150,000 to 200,000 clones, with approximately 80% found just once. Sequencing was performed on PBMCs. The receptors stem from a woman aged 30 to 39 in good health and CMV-seropositive.

The V call is TRBV2, the J call TRBJ2-7, with 11 bases aligning to TRBD1. J lost 4 bases, V lost 5 bases, and 7 bases had no gene match. The CDR3 totals 15 residues. Germline-derived CDR1 and CDR2 are SNHLY and FYNNEI. The CDR3 protein is CASSFGTGGGYEQYF. The CDR3 DNA sequence: TGTGCCAGCAGTTTTGGGACAGGGGGGGGGTACGAGCAGTACTTC.

On this clone itself: A much larger clone differs from this one at a single base, so this may be a read error. V usage is TRBV29-1 and J usage is TRBJ2-5; maybe TRBD2 (5 bases). The J call is doubtful: the DNA matches TRBJ2-7 better. This CDR3 spans 13 amino acids. The germline V gene encodes CDR1 SQVTM and CDR2 ANQGSEA. The CDR3 region is CSVEGGLTYEQYF. CDR3 nucleotides: TGCAGCGTTGAGGGCGGGCTTACCTACGAGCAGTACTTC.

The chain combines TRBV4-2 with TRBJ1-5; D perhaps matches TRBD1 (5 bases). V lost 1 base and J lost 1, with 11 bases in between. This CDR3 has 16 amino acids. The germline gives CDR1 LGHNA, CDR2 YNFKEQ. The CDR3 bases are TGTGCCAGCAGCCAAGTTCTTAAGGGGAGCAATCAGCCCCAGCATTTT. Translating gives CASSQVLKGSNQPQHF.

A single count supports this clone. The chain couples TRBV28 to TRBJ1-2, with D unclear. The germline gives CDR1 MDHEN, CDR2 SYDVKM. The CDR3 runs 14 residues. Trimming took off 2 bases at V and 4 bases at J, with 11 bases between the two ends. The CDR3 DNA sequence: TGTGCCAGCAGTTTAGGCAGGAATTTCTATGGCTACACCTTC. This codes for CASSLGRNFYGYTF.

With regard to this clone: The CDR3 carries no conserved terminal phenylalanine or tryptophan, so it likely arises from a read error. The DNA is omitted, as the CDR3 cannot be located on it reliably, and the CDR3 follows TCRdb's listing. This chain links TRBV6-1 with TRBJ2-7; the table's D call TRBD2 went unverified against the DNA. CDR1 and CDR2 (germline): MNHNS, SASEGT. From its first to its last residue, the CDR3 has 12 amino acids. The CDR3 loop is CASSDGWFPNFS.